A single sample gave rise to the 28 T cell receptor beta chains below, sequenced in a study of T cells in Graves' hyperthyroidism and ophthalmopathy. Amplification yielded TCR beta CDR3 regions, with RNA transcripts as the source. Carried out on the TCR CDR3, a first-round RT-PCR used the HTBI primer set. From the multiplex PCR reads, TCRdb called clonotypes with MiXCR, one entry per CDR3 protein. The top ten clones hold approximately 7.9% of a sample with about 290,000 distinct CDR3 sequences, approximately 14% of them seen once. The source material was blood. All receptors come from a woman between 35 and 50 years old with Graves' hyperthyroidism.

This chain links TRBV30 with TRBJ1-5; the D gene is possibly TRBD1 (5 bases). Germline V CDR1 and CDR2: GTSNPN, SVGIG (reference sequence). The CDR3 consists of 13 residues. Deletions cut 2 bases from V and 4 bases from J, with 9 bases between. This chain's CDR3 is CAWSRGSNQPQHF. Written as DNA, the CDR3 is TGTGCCTGGAGTAGGGGCAGTAATCAGCCCCAGCATTTT. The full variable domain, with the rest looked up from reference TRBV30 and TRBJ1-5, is SQTIHQWPATLVQPVGSPLSLECTVEGTSNPNLYWYRQAAGRGLQLLFYSVGIGQISSEVPQNLSASRPQDRQFILSSKKLLLSDSGFYLCAWSRGSNQPQHFGDGTRLSIL.

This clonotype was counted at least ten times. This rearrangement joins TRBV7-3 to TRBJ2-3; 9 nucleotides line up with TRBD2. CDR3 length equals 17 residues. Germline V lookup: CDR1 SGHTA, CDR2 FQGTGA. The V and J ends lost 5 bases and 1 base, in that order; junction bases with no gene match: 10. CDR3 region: CASSPGTAGGGTDTQYF. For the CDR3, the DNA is TGTGCCAGCAGCCCAGGAACAGCGGGAGGTGGCACAGATACGCAGTATTTT.

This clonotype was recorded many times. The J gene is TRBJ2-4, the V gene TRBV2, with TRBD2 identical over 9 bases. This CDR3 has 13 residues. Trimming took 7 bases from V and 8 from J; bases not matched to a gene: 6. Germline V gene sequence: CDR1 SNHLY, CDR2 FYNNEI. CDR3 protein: CASNGREGDIQYF. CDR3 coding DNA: TGTGCCAGCAATGGGCGGGAGGGTGACATTCAGTACTTC.

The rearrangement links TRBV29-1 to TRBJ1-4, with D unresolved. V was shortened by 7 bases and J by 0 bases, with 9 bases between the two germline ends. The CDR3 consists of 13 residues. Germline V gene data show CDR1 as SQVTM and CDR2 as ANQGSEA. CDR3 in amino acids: CSAPRATNEKLFF. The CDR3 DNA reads TGCAGCGCCCCCCGGGCAACTAATGAAAAACTGTTTTTT.

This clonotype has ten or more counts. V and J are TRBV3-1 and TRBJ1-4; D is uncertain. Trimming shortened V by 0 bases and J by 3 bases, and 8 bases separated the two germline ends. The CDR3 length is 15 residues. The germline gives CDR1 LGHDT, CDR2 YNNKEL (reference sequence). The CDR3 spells CASSQDRTANEKLFF. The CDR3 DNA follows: TGTGCCAGCAGCCAAGATCGTACGGCTAATGAAAAACTGTTTTTT.

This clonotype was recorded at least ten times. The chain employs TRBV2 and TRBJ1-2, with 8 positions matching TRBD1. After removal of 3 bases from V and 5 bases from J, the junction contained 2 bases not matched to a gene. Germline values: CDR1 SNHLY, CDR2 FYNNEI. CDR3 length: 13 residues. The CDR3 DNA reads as TGTGCCAGCAGTGACGACAGGGGTTATGGCTACACCTTC. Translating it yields CASSDDRGYGYTF.

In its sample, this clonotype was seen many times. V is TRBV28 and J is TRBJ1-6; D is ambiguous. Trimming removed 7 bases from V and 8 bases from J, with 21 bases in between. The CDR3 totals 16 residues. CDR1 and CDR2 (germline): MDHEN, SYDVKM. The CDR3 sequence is CASKVWAEGRDSPLHF. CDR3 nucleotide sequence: TGTGCCAGCAAAGTTTGGGCGGAGGGCCGTGATTCACCCCTCCACTTT.

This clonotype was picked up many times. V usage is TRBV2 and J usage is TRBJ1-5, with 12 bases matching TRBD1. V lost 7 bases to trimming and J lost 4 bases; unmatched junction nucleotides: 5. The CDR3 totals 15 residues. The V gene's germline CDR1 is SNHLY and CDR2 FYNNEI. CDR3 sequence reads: CASTPGQGANQPQHF. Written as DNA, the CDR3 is TGTGCCAGCACACCGGGACAGGGGGCAAATCAGCCCCAGCATTTT.

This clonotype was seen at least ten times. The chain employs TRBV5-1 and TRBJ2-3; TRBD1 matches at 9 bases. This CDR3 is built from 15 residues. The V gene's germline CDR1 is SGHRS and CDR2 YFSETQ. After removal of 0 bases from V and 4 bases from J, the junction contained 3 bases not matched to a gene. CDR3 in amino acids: CASSLAGQGADTQYF. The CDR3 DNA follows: TGCGCCAGCAGCTTGGCGGGACAGGGAGCAGATACGCAGTATTTT.

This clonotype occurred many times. The CDR3 loop reads CASTTGTWGGEQYF. DNA for the CDR3: TGTGCCAGCACCACCGGGACCTGGGGGGGAGAGCAGTACTTC. The chain combines TRBV6-1 with TRBJ2-7, with TRBD2 identical over 7 bases. After removal of 7 bases from V and 7 bases from J, the junction contained 13 bases not matched to a gene. This CDR3 is 14 amino acids long. Germline lookup yields CDR1 MNHNS and CDR2 SASEGT.

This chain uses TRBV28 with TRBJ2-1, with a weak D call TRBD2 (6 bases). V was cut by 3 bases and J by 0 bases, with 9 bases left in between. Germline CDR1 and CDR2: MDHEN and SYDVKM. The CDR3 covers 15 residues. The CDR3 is CASSFISGSYNEQFF. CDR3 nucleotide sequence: TGTGCCAGCAGTTTTATTAGCGGCTCCTACAATGAGCAGTTCTTC. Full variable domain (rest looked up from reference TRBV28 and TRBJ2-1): DVKVTQSSRYLVKRTGEKVFLECVQDMDHENMFWYRQDPGLGLRLIYFSYDVKMKEKGDIPEGYSVSREKKERFSLILESASTNQTSMYLCASSFISGSYNEQFFGPGTRLTVL.

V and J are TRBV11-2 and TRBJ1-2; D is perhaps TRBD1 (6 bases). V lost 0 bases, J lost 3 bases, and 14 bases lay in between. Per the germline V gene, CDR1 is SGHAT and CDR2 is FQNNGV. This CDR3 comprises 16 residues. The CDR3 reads CASSLDGRTADYGYTF. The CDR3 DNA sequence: TGTGCCAGCAGCTTAGATGGCCGGACAGCTGACTATGGCTACACCTTC.

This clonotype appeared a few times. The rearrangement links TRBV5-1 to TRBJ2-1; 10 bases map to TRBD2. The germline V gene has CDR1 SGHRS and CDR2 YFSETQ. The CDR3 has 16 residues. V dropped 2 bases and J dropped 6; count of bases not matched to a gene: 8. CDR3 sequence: CASSFQAGLATNEQFF. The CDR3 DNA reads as TGCGCCAGCAGCTTCCAGGCGGGACTAGCGACCAATGAGCAGTTCTTC.

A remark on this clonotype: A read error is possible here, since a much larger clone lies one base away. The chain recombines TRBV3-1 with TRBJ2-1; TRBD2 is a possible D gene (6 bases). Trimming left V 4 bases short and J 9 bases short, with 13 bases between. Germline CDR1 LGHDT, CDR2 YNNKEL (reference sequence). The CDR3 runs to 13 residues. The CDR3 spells CASSPLGGSEQFF. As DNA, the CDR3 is TGTGCCAGCAGCCCCCTGGGGGGAAGTGAGCAGTTCTTC.

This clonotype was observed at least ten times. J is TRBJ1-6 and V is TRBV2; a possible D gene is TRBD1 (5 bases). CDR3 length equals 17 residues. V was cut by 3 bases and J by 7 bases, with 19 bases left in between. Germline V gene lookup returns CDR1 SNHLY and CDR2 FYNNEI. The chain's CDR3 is CASSDPFLGGLNSPLHF. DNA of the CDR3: TGTGCCAGCAGTGACCCCTTTTTGGGGGGACTAAATTCACCCCTCCACTTT.

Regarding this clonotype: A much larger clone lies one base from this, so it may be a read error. This CDR3 is CSVGFGNSEAFF. DNA for the CDR3: TGCAGCGTTGGGTTCGGGAACAGTGAAGCTTTCTTT. The chain links TRBV29-1 to TRBJ1-1; no clear D gene. The germline V gene encodes CDR1 SQVTM and CDR2 ANQGSEA. The CDR3 is made up of 12 amino acids.

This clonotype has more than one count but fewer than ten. The CDR3 here is CASSLGRNTRDEQYF. CDR3 in DNA: TGTGCCAGCAGCTTAGGCAGGAACACCAGGGACGAGCAGTACTTC. This chain connects TRBV7-9 to TRBJ2-7, with a weak D call TRBD1 (5 bases). Trimming removed 1 base at V and 5 bases at J, with 15 bases between. The CDR3 contains 15 residues. In germline, CDR1 is SEHNR, CDR2 FQNEAQ (reference sequence).

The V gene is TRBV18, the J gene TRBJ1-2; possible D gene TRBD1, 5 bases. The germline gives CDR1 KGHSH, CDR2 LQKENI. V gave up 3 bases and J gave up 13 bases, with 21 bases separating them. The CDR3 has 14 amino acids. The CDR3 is CASSPPGQGASATF. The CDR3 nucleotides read TGTGCCAGCTCACCTCCGGGGCAGGGAGCGTCAGCCACCTTC.

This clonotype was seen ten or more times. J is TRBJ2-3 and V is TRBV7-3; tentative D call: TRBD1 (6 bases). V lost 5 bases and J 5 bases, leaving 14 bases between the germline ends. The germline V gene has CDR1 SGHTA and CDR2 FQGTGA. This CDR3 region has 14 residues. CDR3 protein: CASSAQGQGDTQYF. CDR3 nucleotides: TGTGCCAGCAGCGCACAGGGCCAGGGAGATACGCAGTATTTT.

CDR3 region: CASSSTREETQYF. CDR3 DNA sequence: TGTGCCAGTAGTTCGACTAGGGAAGAGACCCAGTACTTC. The rearrangement links TRBV19 to TRBJ2-5; D might be TRBD2 (6 bases). The V end was cut by 5 bases, the J end by 3 bases, with 10 bases between. Germline V gene sequence: CDR1 LNHDA, CDR2 SQIVND (reference sequence). The CDR3 length is 13 residues.

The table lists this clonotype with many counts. CDR3 bases: TGTGCCAGTAGTATACGCCCGAACACTGAAGCTTTCTTT. Translating it yields CASSIRPNTEAFF. V gene TRBV19 combines with J gene TRBJ1-1, with no clear D. From germline, CDR1 is LNHDA and CDR2 SQIVND (reference sequence). The CDR3 has 13 amino acids. Trimming stripped 2 bases from V and 1 base from J, with 5 bases between.

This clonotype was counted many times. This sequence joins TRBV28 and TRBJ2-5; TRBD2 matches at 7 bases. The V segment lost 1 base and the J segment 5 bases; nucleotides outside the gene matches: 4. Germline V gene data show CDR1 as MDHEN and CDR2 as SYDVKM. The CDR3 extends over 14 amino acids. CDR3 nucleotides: TGTGCCAGCAGTTTATTGGGGGGGGTCGAGACCCAGTACTTC. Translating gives CASSLLGGVETQYF.

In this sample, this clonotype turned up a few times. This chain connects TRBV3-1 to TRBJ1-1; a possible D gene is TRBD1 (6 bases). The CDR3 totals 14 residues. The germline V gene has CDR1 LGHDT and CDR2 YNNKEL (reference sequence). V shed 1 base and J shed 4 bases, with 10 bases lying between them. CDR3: CASSQGRGTTEAFF. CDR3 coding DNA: TGTGCCAGCAGCCAAGGCAGGGGAACCACTGAAGCTTTCTTT.

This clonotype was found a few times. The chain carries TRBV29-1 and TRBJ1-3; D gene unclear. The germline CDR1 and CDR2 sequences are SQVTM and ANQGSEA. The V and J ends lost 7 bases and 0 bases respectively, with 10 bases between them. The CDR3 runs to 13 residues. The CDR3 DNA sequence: TGCAGCGCCCGCATGAGCTCTGGAAACACCATATATTTT. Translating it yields CSARMSSGNTIYF. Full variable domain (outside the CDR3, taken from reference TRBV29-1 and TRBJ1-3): SAVISQKPSRDICQRGTSLTIQCQVDSQVTMMFWYRQQPGQSLTLIATANQGSEATYESGFVIDKFPISRPNLTFSTLTVSNMSPEDSSIYLCSARMSSGNTIYFGEGSWLTVV.

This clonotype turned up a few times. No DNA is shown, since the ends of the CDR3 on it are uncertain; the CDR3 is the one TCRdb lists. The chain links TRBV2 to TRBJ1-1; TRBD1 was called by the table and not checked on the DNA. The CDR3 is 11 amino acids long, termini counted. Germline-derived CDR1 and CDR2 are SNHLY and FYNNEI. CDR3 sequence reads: CAIRWGQGAFF.

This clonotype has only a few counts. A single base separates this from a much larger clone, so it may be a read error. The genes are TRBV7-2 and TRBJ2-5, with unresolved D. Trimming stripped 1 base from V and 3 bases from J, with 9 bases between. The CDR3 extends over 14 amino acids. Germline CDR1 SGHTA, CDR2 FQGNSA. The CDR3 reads CASSLDSGKETQYF. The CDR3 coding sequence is TGTGCCAGCAGCTTAGATTCGGGCAAAGAGACCCAGTACTTC.

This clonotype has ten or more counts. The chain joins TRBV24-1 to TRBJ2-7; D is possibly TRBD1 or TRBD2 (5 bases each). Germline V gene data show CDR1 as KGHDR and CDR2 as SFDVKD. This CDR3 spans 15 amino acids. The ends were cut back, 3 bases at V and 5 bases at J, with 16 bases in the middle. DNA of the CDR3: TGTGCCACCAGTGATCCACAAGGGGACCACAACGAGCAGTACTTC. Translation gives CATSDPQGDHNEQYF.

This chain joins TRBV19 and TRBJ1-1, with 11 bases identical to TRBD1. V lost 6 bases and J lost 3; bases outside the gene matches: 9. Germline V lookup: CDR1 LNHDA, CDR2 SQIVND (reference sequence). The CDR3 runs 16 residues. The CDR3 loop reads CASSHRTGGAYTEAFF. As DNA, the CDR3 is TGTGCCAGTAGCCATAGGACAGGGGGCGCGTACACTGAAGCTTTCTTT.